Listed below are T cell receptor beta chains from one sample, sequenced in a study of a mutant IDH1 vaccine in newly diagnosed glioma. Assay: immunoSEQ multiplex PCR; the TCRdb copy retains only in-frame clones and omits some. The table records around 67,000 clones, about four fifths of them present only once. The material was peripheral blood mononuclear cells (PBMCs), obtained from a glioma patient treated with radiotherapy, temozolomide or both. The receptor source for this set is a woman aged 18-29 years with glioma. Some clones in this sample may be carry-over from other donors' samples. CDR3s include the opening cysteine and the closing phenylalanine or tryptophan. A D gene is named only where the DNA matches it firmly. Rows give clone size only sometimes, using once, few, many, or a class for an expanded clone.

v_call d_call clone_size cdr3_aa
TRBV6-6 TRBD1 NA CASAGQGFEKLFF
TRBV10-3 NA NA CAISPLVAADTQYF
TRBV5-1 NA NA CASSSPGAGELFF
TRBV5-1 NA NA CASSLEGSDYGYTF
TRBV2 NA NA CASRGGRGEKLFF
TRBV7-2 NA NA CASSLGHGNNQPQHF
TRBV9 TRBD2 NA CASSVGDSGSYEQYF
TRBV6-5 NA NA CASSYTYSNQPQHF
TRBV5-1 NA NA CASSHNLAGPQETQYF
TRBV7-2 NA NA CASSLGPLGYEQYF
TRBV29-1 NA NA CSVRTGKAYEQYF
TRBV7-9 TRBD2 NA CASTYDSSGGNEQFF
TRBV5-1 NA NA CASSLESGHSTDTQYF
TRBV13 NA NA CASSYHKNTEAFF
TRBV18 NA NA CASSPDSSYNSPLHF
TRBV14 TRBD1 few CASSPHRGSGYTF
TRBV4-1 TRBD2 NA CASSRTSGSSYEQYF
TRBV5-1 TRBD2 NA CASSLEGSGGGEQYF
TRBV13 TRBD1 NA CASSLEISDRGLLNTEAFF
TRBV29-1 NA NA CSVEGPIQVGNTEAFF
TRBV10-3 NA NA CAIKDPGPHNEQFF
TRBV19 TRBD2 NA CASRGGLAGESYEQYF
TRBV5-1 NA NA CASSQPSGNTIYF
TRBV30 NA NA CASSGWGRQIRPSSGNTIYF